The sequence of this T cell receptor beta chain was determined in a study of T cells in Graves' hyperthyroidism and ophthalmopathy. Patients aged 18 to 65 had newly diagnosed hyperthyroidism lasting under 2 months. The PBMCs were taken from approximately 11 ml of fresh peripheral blood. V lost 6 bases and J lost 9, with 12 bases in between. Germline-derived CDR1 and CDR2 are LNHDA and SQIVND (reference sequence). This CDR3 spans 13 amino acids. Amplification targeted TCR beta CDR3 regions from RNA transcripts. HTBI primers drove first-round RT-PCR of the TCR CDR3. TCRdb reanalysed the multiplex PCR reads using MiXCR and keeps one entry per CDR3 protein. The sample lists more than 650,000 distinct CDR3 sequences; around 13% were seen once.

What was sequenced was blood. The gene calls are TRBV19 and TRBJ1-6, with TRBD1 as a possible D gene (5 bases). This clonotype originated in a woman between 18 and 30 years old with Graves' hyperthyroidism. CDR3 in amino acids: CASSGTGISPLHF. Written as DNA, the CDR3 is TGTGCCAGTAGCGGGACCGGGATTTCACCCCTCCACTTT. The variable domain in full, with the rest retrieved from reference TRBV19 and TRBJ1-6, is DGGITQSPKYLFRKEGQNVTLSCEQNLNHDAMYWYRQDPGQGLRLIYYSQIVNDFQKGDIAEGYSVSREKKESFPLTVTSAQKNPTAFYLCASSGTGISPLHFGNGTRLTVT.